Below, one T cell receptor (beta chain) is given with its context. These data belong to a study of PD-1 blockade in mismatch repair-deficient tumors. Study as a whole: Enrolled about 2013-2017, patients had progressing, pretreated mismatch repair-deficient cancers of more than ten types.

The V and J ends lost 7 bases and 7 bases, in that order; junction bases with no gene match: 11. CDR1 and CDR2 from the germline V gene are MNHNY and SVGAGI (reference sequence). CDR3 length: 15 residues. Assay used: immunoSEQ multiplex PCR; TCRdb lists only in-frame clones, some missing. This sample has 15,000 to 20,000 clones, with over 70% found just once. The rearrangement uses TRBV6-6 and TRBJ1-2; 11 bases are a match to TRBD1. This clonotype was obtained from an adult with mismatch repair-deficient cancer. The sequencing here drew on PBMCs, taken approximately 22 weeks after starting pembrolizumab. The CDR3 reads CASTHSGTGGFGYTF. As DNA, the CDR3 is TGTGCCAGCACCCATTCCGGGACAGGGGGTTTTGGCTACACCTTC.